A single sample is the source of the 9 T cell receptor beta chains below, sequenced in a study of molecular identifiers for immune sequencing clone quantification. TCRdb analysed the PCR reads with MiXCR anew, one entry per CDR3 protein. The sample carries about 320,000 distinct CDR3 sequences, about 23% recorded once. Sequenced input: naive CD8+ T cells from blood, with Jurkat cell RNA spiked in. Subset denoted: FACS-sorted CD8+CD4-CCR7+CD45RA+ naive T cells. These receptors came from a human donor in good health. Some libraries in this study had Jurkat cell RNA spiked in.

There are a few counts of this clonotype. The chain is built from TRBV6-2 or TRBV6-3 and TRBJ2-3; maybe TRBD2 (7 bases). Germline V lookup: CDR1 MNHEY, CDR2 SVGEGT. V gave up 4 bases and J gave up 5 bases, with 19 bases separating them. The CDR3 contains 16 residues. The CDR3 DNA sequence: TGTGCCAGCAGTTCCCCGACTAGCCCAGGGGAAGATACGCAGTATTTT. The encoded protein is CASSSPTSPGEDTQYF.

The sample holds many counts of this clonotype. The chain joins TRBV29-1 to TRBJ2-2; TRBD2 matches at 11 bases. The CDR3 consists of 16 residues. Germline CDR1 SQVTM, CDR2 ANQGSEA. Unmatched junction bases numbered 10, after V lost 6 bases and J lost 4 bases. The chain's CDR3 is CSVGVAGGPGTGELFF. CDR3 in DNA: TGCAGCGTGGGTGTAGCGGGAGGGCCGGGCACCGGGGAGCTGTTTTTT.

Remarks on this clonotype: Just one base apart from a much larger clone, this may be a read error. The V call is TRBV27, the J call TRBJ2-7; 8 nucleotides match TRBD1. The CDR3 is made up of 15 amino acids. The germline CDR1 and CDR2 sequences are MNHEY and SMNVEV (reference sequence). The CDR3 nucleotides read TGTGCCAGCAGTCCACCGGGACAGGTTGTCCACGAGCAGCACTTC. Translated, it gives CASSPPGQVVHEQHF.

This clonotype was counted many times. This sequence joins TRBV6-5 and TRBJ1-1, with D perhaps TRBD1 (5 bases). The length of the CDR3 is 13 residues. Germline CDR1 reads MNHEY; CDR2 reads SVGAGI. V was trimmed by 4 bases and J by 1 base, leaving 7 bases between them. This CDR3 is CASSWGENTEAFF. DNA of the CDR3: TGTGCCAGCAGTTGGGGCGAGAACACTGAAGCTTTCTTT.

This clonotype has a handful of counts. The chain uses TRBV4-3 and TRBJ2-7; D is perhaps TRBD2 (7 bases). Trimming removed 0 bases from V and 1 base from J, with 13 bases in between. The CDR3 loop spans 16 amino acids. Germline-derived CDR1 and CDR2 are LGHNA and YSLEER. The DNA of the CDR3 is TGCGCCAGCAGCCAAGAGCCCAGCGGGACATCCTACGAGCAGTACTTC. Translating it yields CASSQEPSGTSYEQYF.

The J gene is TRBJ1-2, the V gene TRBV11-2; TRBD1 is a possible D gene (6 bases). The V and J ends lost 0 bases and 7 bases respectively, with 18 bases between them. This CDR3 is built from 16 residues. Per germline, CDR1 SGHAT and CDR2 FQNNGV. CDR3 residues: CASSLEGRGALSGYTF. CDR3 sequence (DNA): TGTGCCAGCAGCTTAGAGGGCAGGGGCGCTTTATCTGGCTACACCTTC.

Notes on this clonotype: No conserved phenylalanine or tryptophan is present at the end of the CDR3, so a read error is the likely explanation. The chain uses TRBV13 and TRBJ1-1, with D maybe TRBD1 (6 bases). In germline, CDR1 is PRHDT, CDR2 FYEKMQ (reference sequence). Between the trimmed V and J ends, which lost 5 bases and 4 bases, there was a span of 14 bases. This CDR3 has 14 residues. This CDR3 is CASSPGRGSTEAFL. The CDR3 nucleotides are TGTGCCAGCAGCCCTGGCAGGGGTAGCACTGAAGCTTTCTTG.

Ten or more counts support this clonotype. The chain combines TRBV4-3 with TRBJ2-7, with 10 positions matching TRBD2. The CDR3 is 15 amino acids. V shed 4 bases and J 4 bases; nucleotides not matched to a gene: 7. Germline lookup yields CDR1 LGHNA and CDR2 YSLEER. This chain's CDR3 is CASSPGTSALYEQYF. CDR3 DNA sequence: TGCGCCAGCAGCCCCGGGACTAGCGCTTTGTACGAGCAGTACTTC.

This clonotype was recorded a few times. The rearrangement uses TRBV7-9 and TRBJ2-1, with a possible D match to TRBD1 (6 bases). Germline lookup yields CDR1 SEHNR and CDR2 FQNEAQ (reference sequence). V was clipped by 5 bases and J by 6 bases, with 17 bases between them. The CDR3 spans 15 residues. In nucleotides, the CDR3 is TGTGCCAGCAGCACTCTGGGACAAGGGGTCAATGAGCAGTTCTTC. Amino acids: CASSTLGQGVNEQFF.